The 10 T cell receptor beta chains reported below all come from one sample, sequenced in a study of blood T cell repertoires in COVID-19. This table comes from immunoSEQ multiplex PCR, and its TCRdb copy is limited to in-frame clones, with some not included. This repertoire shows about 180,000 clones, about 85% found once; its top ten account for roughly 2.9%. The material sequenced was peripheral blood. These TCRs come from a woman in her 30s with active or convalescent COVID-19.

The chain employs TRBV7-2 and TRBJ1-4, with D possibly TRBD1 on 5 matching bases. The CDR3 is 14 residues long. The V end was cut by 3 bases, the J end by 7 bases, with 12 bases between. Germline values: CDR1 SGHTA, CDR2 FQGNSA. The CDR3 spells CASSLSQGFEKLFF. For the CDR3, the DNA is TGTGCCAGCAGCTTGAGTCAGGGCTTTGAAAAACTGTTTTTT.

The chain employs TRBV7-2 and TRBJ2-2; D not certain. Germline V gives CDR1 SGHTA, CDR2 FQGNSA. The germline V and J ends were trimmed by 0 bases and 8 bases, with 13 bases remaining between them. This CDR3 has 15 amino acids. This CDR3 is CASSLAERSFGELFF. Here the CDR3 DNA reads TGTGCCAGCAGCTTAGCGGAAAGGAGTTTTGGGGAGCTGTTTTTT.

V gene TRBV19 combines with J gene TRBJ2-1, with a possible D match to TRBD1 (5 bases). V was pared by 3 bases and J by 2 bases, with 11 bases between. Per the germline V gene, CDR1 is LNHDA and CDR2 is SQIVND (reference sequence). The CDR3 runs 15 residues. As DNA, the CDR3 is TGTGCCAGTAGTATTAAGCAGGGTACCTACAATGAGCAGTTCTTC. Its translation: CASSIKQGTYNEQFF.

This clone was picked up one time. This chain connects TRBV5-1 to TRBJ2-1, with TRBD2 as a possible D gene (5 bases). There are 13 residues in the CDR3. V lost 4 bases, J lost 7 bases, and 12 bases lay in between. Germline CDR1 and CDR2: SGHRS and YFSETQ. CDR3: CASSPGVANEQFF. The DNA for the CDR3 is TGCGCCAGCAGCCCCGGGGTAGCAAATGAGCAGTTCTTC.

The chain is built from TRBV11-2 and TRBJ2-5; 8 bases map to TRBD1. The V gene's germline CDR1 is SGHAT and CDR2 FQNNGV. Germline trimming cut 2 bases from V and 5 bases from J; bases unmatched to any gene: 7. There are 15 residues in the CDR3. The CDR3 reads CASSLRPGGRETQYF. The CDR3 nucleotides read TGTGCCAGCAGCTTACGGCCAGGGGGCCGGGAGACCCAGTACTTC.

CDR3 DNA: TGTGCCAGCGAACCGGGACAGGGGGCTGGTAACTATGGCTACACCTTC. It yields the protein CASEPGQGAGNYGYTF. The chain carries TRBV5-4 and TRBJ1-2, with 12 bases that match TRBD1. The CDR3 runs to 16 residues. Germline V gene lookup returns CDR1 SGHNT and CDR2 YYREEE (reference sequence). Unmatched junction bases numbered 8, after V lost 7 bases and J lost 1 base. The full variable domain, in which reference TRBV5-4 and TRBJ1-2 provide the parts outside the CDR3, is ETGVTQSPTHLIKTRGQQVTLRCSSQSGHNTVSWYQQALGQGPQFIFQYYREEENGRGNFPPRFSGLQFPNYSSELNVNALELDDSALYLCASEPGQGAGNYGYTFGSGTRLTVV.

The chain is built from TRBV6-6 and TRBJ1-6, with 9 positions matching TRBD1. Germline V gives CDR1 MNHNY, CDR2 SVGAGI (reference sequence). The CDR3 spans 15 residues. Trimming cost V 4 bases and J 6 bases; bases outside gene matches: 4. CDR3 sequence (DNA): TGTGCCAGCAGTTCGACAGGGGGGGGTAATTCACCCCTCCACTTT. It codes for CASSSTGGGNSPLHF.

The chain joins TRBV7-2 to TRBJ1-4; 11 bases are a match to TRBD1. Unmatched junction bases numbered 1, after V lost 0 bases and J lost 7 bases. The V gene's germline CDR1 is SGHTA and CDR2 FQGNSA. This CDR3 region has 15 residues. This CDR3 reads CASSLAGTGGEKLFF. Written as DNA, the CDR3 is TGTGCCAGCAGCTTAGCCGGGACAGGGGGTGAAAAACTGTTTTTT.

CDR3 sequence: CATSRDRYNEQFF. The CDR3 DNA follows: TGTGCCACCAGCCGGGACAGATACAATGAGCAGTTCTTC. The rearrangement joins TRBV15 to TRBJ2-1; 7 bases match TRBD1. The CDR3 runs to 13 residues. Trimming removed 5 bases from V and 4 bases from J; junction bases left unmatched: 2. The germline V gene encodes CDR1 LNHNV and CDR2 YYDKDF (reference sequence).

The V gene is TRBV27, the J gene TRBJ1-2, with TRBD1 identical over 7 bases. Germline assignment: CDR1 MNHEY and CDR2 SMNVEV (reference sequence). V was pared by 7 bases and J by 4 bases, with 6 bases of the junction left unmatched. The CDR3 length is 13 residues. CDR3 loop: CASTRQGGYGYTF. DNA of the CDR3: TGTGCCAGCACCCGACAGGGCGGCTATGGCTACACCTTC.